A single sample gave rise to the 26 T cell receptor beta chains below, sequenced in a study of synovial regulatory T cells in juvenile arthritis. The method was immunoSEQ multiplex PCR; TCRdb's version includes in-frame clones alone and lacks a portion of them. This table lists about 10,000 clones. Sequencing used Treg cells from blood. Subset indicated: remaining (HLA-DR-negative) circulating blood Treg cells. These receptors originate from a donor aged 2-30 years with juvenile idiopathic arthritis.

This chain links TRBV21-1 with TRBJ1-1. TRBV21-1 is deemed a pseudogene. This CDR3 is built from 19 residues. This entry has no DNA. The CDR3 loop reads CASSKAMDQGTGMNTEAFF.

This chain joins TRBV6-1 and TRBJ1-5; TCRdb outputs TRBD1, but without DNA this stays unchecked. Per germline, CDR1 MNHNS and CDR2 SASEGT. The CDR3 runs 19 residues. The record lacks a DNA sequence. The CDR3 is CASSEALGTIVTTNQPQHF.

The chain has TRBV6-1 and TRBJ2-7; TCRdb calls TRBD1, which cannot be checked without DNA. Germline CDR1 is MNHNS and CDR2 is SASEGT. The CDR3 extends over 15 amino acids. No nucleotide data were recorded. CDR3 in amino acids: CASSEQPGRDYEQYF.

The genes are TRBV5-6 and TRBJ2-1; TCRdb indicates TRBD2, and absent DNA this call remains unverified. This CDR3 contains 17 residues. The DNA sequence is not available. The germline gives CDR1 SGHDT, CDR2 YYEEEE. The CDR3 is CASSLGIGSGSRGEQFF.

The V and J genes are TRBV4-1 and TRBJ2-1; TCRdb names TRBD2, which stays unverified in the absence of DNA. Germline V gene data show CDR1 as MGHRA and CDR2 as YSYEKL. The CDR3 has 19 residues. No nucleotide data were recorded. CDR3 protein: CASSQGPITSGSSYNEQFF.

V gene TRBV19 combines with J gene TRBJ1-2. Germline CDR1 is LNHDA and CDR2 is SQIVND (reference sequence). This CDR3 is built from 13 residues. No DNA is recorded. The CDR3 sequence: CATRRRQTYGYTF.

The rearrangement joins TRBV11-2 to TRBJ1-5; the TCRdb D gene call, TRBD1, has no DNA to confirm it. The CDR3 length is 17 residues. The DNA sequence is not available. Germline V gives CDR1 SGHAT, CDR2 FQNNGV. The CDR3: CASSLGGTGAENQPQHF.

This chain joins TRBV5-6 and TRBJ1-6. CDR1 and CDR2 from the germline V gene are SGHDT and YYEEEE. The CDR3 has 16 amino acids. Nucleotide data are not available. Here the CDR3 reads CASSFLAGTPGGPLHF.

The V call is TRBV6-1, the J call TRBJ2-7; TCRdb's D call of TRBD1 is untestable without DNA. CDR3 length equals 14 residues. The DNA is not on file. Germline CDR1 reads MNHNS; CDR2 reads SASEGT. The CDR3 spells CASSRQKMFYEQYF.

The chain's CDR3 is CASRGGGVTGEYF. This rearrangement joins TRBV6-1 to TRBJ2-7; TCRdb picks TRBD2, but there is no DNA to check that call. The CDR3 length is 13 residues. The nucleotide record is missing. The germline V gene encodes CDR1 MNHNS and CDR2 SASEGT.

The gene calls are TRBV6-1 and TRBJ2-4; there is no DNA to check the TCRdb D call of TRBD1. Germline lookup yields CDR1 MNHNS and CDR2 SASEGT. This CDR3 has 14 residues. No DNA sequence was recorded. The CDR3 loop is CASSEQGAKNIQYF.

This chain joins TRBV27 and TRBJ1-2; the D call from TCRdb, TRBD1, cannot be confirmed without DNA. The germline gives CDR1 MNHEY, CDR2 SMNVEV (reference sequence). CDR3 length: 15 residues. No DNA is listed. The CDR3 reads CASSSNPGQGDGYTF.

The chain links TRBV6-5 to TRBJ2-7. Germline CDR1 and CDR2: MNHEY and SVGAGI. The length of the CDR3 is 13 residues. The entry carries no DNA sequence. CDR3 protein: CASSYSNSYEQYF.

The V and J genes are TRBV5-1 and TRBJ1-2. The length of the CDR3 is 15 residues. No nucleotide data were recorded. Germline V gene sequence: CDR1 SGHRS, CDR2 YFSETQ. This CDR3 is CASSWGPGANYGYTF.

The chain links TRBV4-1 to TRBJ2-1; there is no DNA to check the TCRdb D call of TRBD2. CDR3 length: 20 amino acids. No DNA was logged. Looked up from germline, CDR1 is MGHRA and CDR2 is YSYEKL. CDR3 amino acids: CASSQVSFPGLAGTGREQFF.

The chain's CDR3 is CASSSELNTEAFF. This rearrangement joins TRBV18 to TRBJ1-1; there is no DNA to check the TCRdb D call of TRBD1. Germline lookup yields CDR1 KGHSH and CDR2 LQKENI. This CDR3 has 13 amino acids. No nucleotide data were recorded.

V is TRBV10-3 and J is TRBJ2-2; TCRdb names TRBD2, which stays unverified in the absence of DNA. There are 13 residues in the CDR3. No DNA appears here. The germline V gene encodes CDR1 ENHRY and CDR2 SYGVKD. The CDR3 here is CAFQRTNTGELFF.

CDR3 region: CASSPQTPNYGYTF. This chain links TRBV18 with TRBJ1-2. This CDR3 has 14 residues. A DNA sequence was not provided. The V gene's germline CDR1 is KGHSH and CDR2 LQKENI.

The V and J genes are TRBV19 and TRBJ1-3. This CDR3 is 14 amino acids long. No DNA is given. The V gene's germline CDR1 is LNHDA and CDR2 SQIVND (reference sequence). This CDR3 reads CASSRSVSGNTIYF.

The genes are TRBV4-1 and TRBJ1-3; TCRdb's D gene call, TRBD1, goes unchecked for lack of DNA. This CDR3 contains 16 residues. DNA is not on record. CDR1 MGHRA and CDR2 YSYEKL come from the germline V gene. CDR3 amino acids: CASSRGQGSSGNTIYF.

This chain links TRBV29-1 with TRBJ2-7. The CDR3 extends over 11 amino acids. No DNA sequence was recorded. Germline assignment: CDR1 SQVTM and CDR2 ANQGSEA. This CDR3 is CSVAVDREQYF.

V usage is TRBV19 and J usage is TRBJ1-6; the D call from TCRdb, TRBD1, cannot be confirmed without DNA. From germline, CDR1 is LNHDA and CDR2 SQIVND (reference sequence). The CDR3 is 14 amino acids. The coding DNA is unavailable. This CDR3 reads CASRSTGSNSPLHF. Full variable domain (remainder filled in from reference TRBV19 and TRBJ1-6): DGGITQSPKYLFRKEGQNVTLSCEQNLNHDAMYWYRQDPGQGLRLIYYSQIVNDFQKGDIAEGYSVSREKKESFPLTVTSAQKNPTAFYLCASRSTGSNSPLHFGNGTRLTVT.

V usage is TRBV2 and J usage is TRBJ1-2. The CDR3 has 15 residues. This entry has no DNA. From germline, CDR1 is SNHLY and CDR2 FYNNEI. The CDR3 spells CASSEAQSTVRGYTF.

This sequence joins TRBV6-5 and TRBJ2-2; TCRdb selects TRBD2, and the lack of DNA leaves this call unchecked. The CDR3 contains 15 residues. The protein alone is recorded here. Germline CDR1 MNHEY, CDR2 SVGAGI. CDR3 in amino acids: CASKSSGRADGELFF.

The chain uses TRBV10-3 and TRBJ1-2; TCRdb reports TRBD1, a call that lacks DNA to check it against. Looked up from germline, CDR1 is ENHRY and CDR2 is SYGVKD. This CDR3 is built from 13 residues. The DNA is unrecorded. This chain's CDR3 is CAISAGQNYGYTF.

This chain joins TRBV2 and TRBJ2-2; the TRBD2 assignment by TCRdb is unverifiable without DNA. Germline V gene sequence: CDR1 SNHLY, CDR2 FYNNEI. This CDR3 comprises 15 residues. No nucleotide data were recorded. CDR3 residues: CASSERLAGAGELFF.